Sequencing of this T cell receptor beta chain was carried out in a study of identical twins. TCRdb independently ran MiXCR on the 5' RACE reads; one entry per CDR3 protein. The table has a few hundred thousand distinct CDR3 sequences, about 10% seen once. V lost 7 bases and J 3 bases, leaving 18 bases between the germline ends. The CDR3 length is 15 residues. In germline, CDR1 is MNHEY, CDR2 SMNVEV (reference sequence). This clonotype showed up just a few times. The antigen is not known. Whole-study results and caveats: The models gave estimates that fell short of the out-of-frame TCR alpha sharing seen in monozygotic twins. Carriage of fewer insertions was seen in abundant cord blood beta clonotypes, whereas memory repertoires showed none.

The chain uses TRBV27 and TRBJ2-5; no definite D call. The TCR sequence derives from a man aged 45-65 years in good health. The sample was memory T cells sorted from blood. In DNA, the CDR3 is TGTGCCAGCAAAAACTTCTTTGCAGGAGAAGAGACCCAGTACTTC. Encoded protein: CASKNFFAGEETQYF.